The 3 T cell receptor beta chains reported below all come from one sample, sequenced in a study of OX40 agonist ivuxolimab in advanced cancers. Assay: immunoSEQ multiplex PCR; the TCRdb copy retains only in-frame clones and omits some. The sample contains approximately 40,000 clones, 70% to 90% of which appear only once. The material sequenced was CD4+ or CD8+ T cells sorted from blood, taken in a trial of the OX40 agonist ivuxolimab. Receptors originate from an adult with an advanced solid tumor such as melanoma, head and neck, liver or kidney cancer.

This clone was seen a few times. The J gene is TRBJ1-5, the V gene TRBV28; 7 bases line up with TRBD1. The CDR3 runs to 14 residues. Germline CDR1 MDHEN, CDR2 SYDVKM. With 5 bases clipped from V and 6 bases from J, the junction kept 7 bases outside the gene matches. The CDR3 DNA reads as TGTGCCAGCAGTATTAGACAGGGAAGTCAGCCCCAGCATTTT. Translated: CASSIRQGSQPQHF.

The chain recombines TRBV4-1 with TRBJ2-7; possibly TRBD1 for D (6 bases). V was pared by 3 bases and J by 2 bases, with 14 bases between. From germline, CDR1 is MGHRA and CDR2 YSYEKL. The CDR3 covers 15 residues. CDR3 in amino acids: CASSQFFPGAYEQYF. CDR3 in DNA: TGCGCCAGCAGCCAGTTTTTTCCAGGGGCCTACGAGCAGTACTTC.

The chain links TRBV27 to TRBJ1-5; tentative D call: TRBD1 (5 bases). V shed 6 bases and J shed 7 bases, with 16 bases lying between them. CDR1 and CDR2 (germline): MNHEY, SMNVEV (reference sequence). The length of the CDR3 is 14 residues. CDR3 in DNA: TGTGCCAGCAGCCTTCAGGGTTTACGGCAGCCCCAGCATTTT. Protein sequence: CASSLQGLRQPQHF.